This record looks at one TCR beta chain sequence and its context. Its antigen is not identified. Mismatch with germline at one junction end may stem from a read error. The sample originates from a study of T cells after yellow fever vaccination. Overall study: Preparing low-cell-number fractions relied on SMART-Seq v4 Ultra Low Input.

Study-wide points: The secondary T-cell response peaked on day 5, not day 15, but was weaker.

Universal primer sites and UMIs were introduced during 5'RACE template-switching synthesis of TCR cDNA. TCRdb ran MiXCR on the 5' RACE reads and lists one entry per CDR3 protein. The sample holds about 360,000 distinct CDR3 sequences; roughly 6.1% are singletons and the top ten take approximately 15%. This clonotype was sampled from a man aged 25 to 45 who received the YFV17D yellow fever vaccine. The sample here was PBMCs, taken 5 days after the yellow fever booster vaccination.

The CDR3 region is CAGSFLGDTDTQYF. DNA for the CDR3: TGTGCCGGCAGCTTCCTCGGGGACACAGATACGCAGTATTTT. This rearrangement joins TRBV7-2 to TRBJ2-3; a possible D gene is TRBD2 (5 bases). Germline CDR1 reads SGHTA; CDR2 reads FQGNSA. This CDR3 has 14 residues.